This entry is about one T cell receptor beta chain. V lost 1 base, J lost 2 bases, and 11 bases lay in between. The CDR3 contains 15 residues. From germline, CDR1 is SGHNT and CDR2 YYREEE (reference sequence). Assay: immunoSEQ multiplex PCR; the TCRdb copy retains only in-frame clones and omits some. In the table there are 60,000 or so clones, more than 85% of which are singletons. The data belong to a study of T cell changes during pregnancy in multiple sclerosis. The receptor was derived from a female donor with multiple sclerosis, enrolled in a pregnancy study. V is TRBV5-4 and J is TRBJ2-3; no definite D call. The input for sequencing was peripheral blood, taken before pregnancy. CDR3 sequence: CASSLRTVSTDTQYF. In nucleotides, the CDR3 is TGTGCCAGCAGCTTGCGTACGGTATCCACAGATACGCAGTATTTT.